Listed below are T cell receptor beta chains from one sample, sequenced in a study of T-cell reconstitution after alpha-beta-depleted transplantation in children. TCRdb re-called the PCR reads through MiXCR, storing one row per CDR3 protein. The sample gives around 100,000 distinct CDR3 sequences, about a tenth of which show up once; 30% to 35% is in the top ten. The sample was PBMCs, taken before TCRalphabeta/CD19-depleted stem cell transplant. Source of these receptors: a boy aged 2 to 10 with acute lymphoblastic leukemia, due to receive a stem cell transplant. Each CDR3 is given with its conserved first and last residue. The D gene is left open where the match is weak. Size is stated for part of the rows, as once, few or many counts, or as a class when the clone is expanded.

j_call: TRBJ1-1
v_call: TRBV12-3/TRBV12-4
clone_size: many
d_call: TRBD1
cdr3_aa: CASSPPGQWNTEAFF
cdr3_nt: TGTGCCAGCAGTCCCCCGGGACAGTGGAACACTGAAGCTTTCTTT

j_call: TRBJ2-7
v_call: TRBV7-2
clone_size: many
d_call: TRBD1
cdr3_aa: CASSLAAGQGGEQYF
cdr3_nt: TGTGCCAGCAGCTTAGCCGCGGGACAGGGAGGCGAGCAGTACTTC

j_call: TRBJ1-5
v_call: TRBV5-1
clone_size: few
d_call: .
cdr3_aa: CASSLGVDQPQHF
cdr3_nt: TGCGCCAGCAGCTTGGGGGTTGATCAGCCCCAGCATTTT

j_call: TRBJ1-1
v_call: TRBV29-1
clone_size: few
d_call: .
cdr3_aa: CSASDGNTEAFF
cdr3_nt: TGCAGCGCCTCGGACGGGAACACTGAAGCTTTCTTT

j_call: TRBJ2-5
v_call: TRBV7-8
clone_size: many
d_call: .
cdr3_aa: CASSLGGGIQETQYF
cdr3_nt: TGTGCCAGCAGCTTAGGTGGCGGTATTCAAGAGACCCAGTACTTC

j_call: TRBJ2-1
v_call: TRBV12-3/TRBV12-4
clone_size: few
d_call: .
cdr3_aa: CASSLIGLSNEQFF
cdr3_nt: TGTGCCAGCAGTTTAATCGGACTTAGCAATGAGCAGTTCTTC

j_call: TRBJ2-3
v_call: TRBV7-6
clone_size: .
d_call: .
cdr3_aa: CASSLSLQSLSDTHYF
cdr3_nt: TGTGCCAGCAGCTTATCTTTACAGTCCCTCTCGGATACGCACTATTTT

j_call: TRBJ2-3
v_call: TRBV20-1
clone_size: many
d_call: .
cdr3_aa: CSASQRVGDTQYF
cdr3_nt: TGCAGTGCTAGCCAGCGGGTTGGGGATACGCAGTATTTT

j_call: TRBJ1-1
v_call: TRBV5-1
clone_size: many
d_call: .
cdr3_aa: CASSLAEAAEAFF
cdr3_nt: TGCGCCAGCAGCTTGGCCGAGGCAGCCGAAGCTTTCTTT

j_call: TRBJ2-1
v_call: TRBV11-2
clone_size: .
d_call: .
cdr3_aa: CASSFRDLDEQFF
cdr3_nt: TGTGCCAGCAGCTTTCGGGACCTCGATGAGCAGTTCTTC

j_call: TRBJ2-7
v_call: TRBV10-3
clone_size: few
d_call: .
cdr3_aa: CAISDGGNPVYEQYF
cdr3_nt: TGTGCCATCAGTGATGGGGGGAACCCCGTCTACGAGCAGTACTTC

j_call: TRBJ2-1
v_call: TRBV20-1
clone_size: .
d_call: .
cdr3_aa: CSARLWSLPYNEQFF
cdr3_nt: TGCAGTGCTAGACTATGGTCCCTTCCCTACAATGAGCAGTTCTTC

j_call: TRBJ2-5
v_call: TRBV2
clone_size: few
d_call: TRBD2
cdr3_aa: CASRTGTTVGETQYF
cdr3_nt: TGTGCCAGCAGGACCGGGACTACGGTAGGGGAGACCCAGTACTTC

j_call: TRBJ2-3
v_call: TRBV4-2
clone_size: .
d_call: .
cdr3_aa: CASSLYVDYLGTDTQYF
cdr3_nt: TGTGCCAGCAGCCTTTATGTGGACTACCTGGGCACAGATACGCAGTATTTT

j_call: TRBJ2-2
v_call: TRBV5-1
clone_size: few
d_call: TRBD1
cdr3_aa: CASSRDRGLPGELFF
cdr3_nt: TGCGCCAGCAGCCGGGACAGGGGTTTACCCGGGGAGCTGTTTTTT

j_call: TRBJ2-7
v_call: TRBV5-1
clone_size: few
d_call: .
cdr3_aa: CASQKSGREQYF
cdr3_nt: TGCGCCAGCCAAAAGTCGGGTCGAGAGCAGTACTTC

j_call: TRBJ2-1
v_call: TRBV15
clone_size: .
d_call: .
cdr3_aa: CATSRDRSSYNEQFF
cdr3_nt: TGTGCCACCAGCAGAGATAGGAGCTCCTACAATGAGCAGTTCTTC

j_call: TRBJ1-5
v_call: TRBV28
clone_size: .
d_call: .
cdr3_aa: CASTSTRRNQPQHF
cdr3_nt: TGTGCCAGCACCTCTACTAGACGGAATCAGCCCCAGCATTTT

j_call: TRBJ2-1
v_call: TRBV11-2
clone_size: many
d_call: TRBD1
cdr3_aa: CASSLDFWGQGLNEQFF
cdr3_nt: TGTGCCAGCAGCTTAGATTTCTGGGGACAGGGACTCAATGAGCAGTTCTTC

j_call: TRBJ2-4
v_call: TRBV19
clone_size: .
d_call: .
cdr3_aa: CASSIKGPPNIQYF
cdr3_nt: TGTGCCAGTAGTATAAAGGGTCCCCCAAACATTCAGTACTTC

j_call: TRBJ2-1
v_call: TRBV20-1
clone_size: many
d_call: .
cdr3_aa: CSAAKGAEVYNEQFF
cdr3_nt: TGCAGTGCCGCCAAAGGGGCAGAAGTATACAATGAGCAGTTCTTC

j_call: TRBJ1-1
v_call: TRBV5-1
clone_size: many
d_call: .
cdr3_aa: CASSSPTAEAFF
cdr3_nt: TGCGCCAGCAGCTCCCCGACAGCTGAAGCTTTCTTT

j_call: TRBJ2-1
v_call: TRBV7-9
clone_size: .
d_call: TRBD2
cdr3_aa: CASSPTSGYHNEQFF
cdr3_nt: TGTGCCAGCAGTCCGACTAGCGGGTACCACAATGAGCAGTTCTTC

j_call: TRBJ1-1
v_call: TRBV7-3
clone_size: .
d_call: .
cdr3_aa: CASSGGRNTEAFF
cdr3_nt: TGTGCCAGCAGCGGGGGGAGGAACACTGAAGCTTTCTTT

j_call: TRBJ1-2
v_call: TRBV3-1
clone_size: few
d_call: .
cdr3_aa: CASSQEVGVRHGYTF
cdr3_nt: TGTGCCAGCAGCCAAGAGGTGGGGGTAAGGCATGGCTACACCTTC

j_call: TRBJ2-5
v_call: TRBV12-3/TRBV12-4
clone_size: many
d_call: .
cdr3_aa: CASSTGGLKTQYF
cdr3_nt: TGTGCCAGCAGCACCGGCGGCTTAAAGACCCAGTACTTC

j_call: TRBJ2-2
v_call: TRBV20-1
clone_size: many
d_call: TRBD1
cdr3_aa: CSARGDRRKGGELFF
cdr3_nt: TGCAGTGCTAGAGGGGACAGGAGAAAAGGCGGGGAGCTGTTTTTT

j_call: TRBJ2-7
v_call: TRBV5-1
clone_size: .
d_call: TRBD2
cdr3_aa: CASSLAGASGSYEQYF
cdr3_nt: TGCGCCAGCAGCTTGGCCGGGGCTAGCGGGAGCTACGAGCAGTACTTC

j_call: TRBJ1-5
v_call: TRBV7-2
clone_size: few
d_call: .
cdr3_aa: CASSLEGSLGPQHF
cdr3_nt: TGTGCCAGCAGCTTAGAGGGCAGCCTCGGGCCCCAGCATTTT

j_call: TRBJ1-5
v_call: TRBV4-1
clone_size: .
d_call: .
cdr3_aa: CASSSFWGDTNQPQHF
cdr3_nt: TGCGCCAGCAGCTCCTTTTGGGGGGATACCAATCAGCCCCAGCATTTT

j_call: TRBJ1-6
v_call: TRBV7-9
clone_size: few
d_call: .
cdr3_aa: CASSYDGQLNSPLHF
cdr3_nt: TGTGCCAGCAGCTACGACGGACAGTTGAATTCACCCCTCCACTTT

j_call: TRBJ2-2
v_call: TRBV4-2
clone_size: few
d_call: .
cdr3_aa: CASSQSLGRGANTGELFF
cdr3_nt: TGTGCCAGCAGCCAATCCCTCGGCCGGGGAGCGAACACCGGGGAGCTGTTTTTT

j_call: TRBJ1-6
v_call: TRBV7-8
clone_size: .
d_call: .
cdr3_aa: CASSLRRGPANSPLHF
cdr3_nt: TGTGCCAGCAGCCTTAGGCGGGGGCCCGCAAATTCACCCCTCCACTTT

j_call: TRBJ2-7
v_call: TRBV5-1
clone_size: few
d_call: .
cdr3_aa: CASSLGSGLHEQYF
cdr3_nt: TGCGCCAGCAGCTTGGGTTCGGGTCTCCACGAGCAGTACTTC

j_call: TRBJ1-5
v_call: TRBV27
clone_size: many
d_call: .
cdr3_aa: CASSQTGSYSNQPQHF
cdr3_nt: TGTGCCAGCAGCCAGACAGGAAGCTATAGCAATCAGCCCCAGCATTTT

j_call: TRBJ2-7
v_call: TRBV29-1
clone_size: few
d_call: .
cdr3_aa: CSVMTVSSYEQYF
cdr3_nt: TGCAGCGTTATGACAGTAAGCTCCTACGAGCAGTACTTC

j_call: TRBJ2-7
v_call: TRBV5-5
clone_size: few
d_call: .
cdr3_aa: CASSLAATNYEQYF
cdr3_nt: TGTGCCAGCAGCTTGGCGGCGACCAACTACGAGCAGTACTTC

j_call: TRBJ1-2
v_call: TRBV20-1
clone_size: few
d_call: .
cdr3_aa: CSAPVGSPYGYTF
cdr3_nt: TGCAGTGCCCCCGTCGGCTCACCCTATGGCTACACCTTC

j_call: TRBJ2-3
v_call: TRBV7-9
clone_size: many
d_call: .
cdr3_aa: CASSKGPRLSTDTQYF
cdr3_nt: TGTGCCAGCAGCAAGGGACCTCGACTTAGCACAGATACGCAGTATTTT

j_call: TRBJ2-3
v_call: TRBV6-1
clone_size: many
d_call: .
cdr3_aa: CASSEEDRPSDTQYF
cdr3_nt: TGTGCCAGCAGTGAAGAAGATCGACCCTCGGATACGCAGTATTTT

j_call: TRBJ2-1
v_call: TRBV19
clone_size: many
d_call: .
cdr3_aa: CASIAPGGVSYNEQFF
cdr3_nt: TGTGCCAGTATTGCCCCTGGGGGAGTATCCTACAATGAGCAGTTCTTC

j_call: TRBJ2-2
v_call: TRBV15
clone_size: few
d_call: TRBD1
cdr3_aa: CATTRDRGSGELFF
cdr3_nt: TGTGCCACCACTAGGGACAGGGGGTCCGGGGAGCTGTTTTTT

j_call: TRBJ2-1
v_call: TRBV20-1
clone_size: .
d_call: .
cdr3_aa: CSVSRSSSYNEQFF
cdr3_nt: TGCAGTGTATCTAGGTCCAGCTCCTACAATGAGCAGTTCTTC

j_call: TRBJ2-2
v_call: TRBV6-5
clone_size: few
d_call: .
cdr3_aa: CASSSLGTYTGELFF
cdr3_nt: TGTGCCAGCAGTTCTCTCGGCACATACACCGGGGAGCTGTTTTTT

j_call: TRBJ2-2
v_call: TRBV7-9
clone_size: many
d_call: .
cdr3_aa: CASSFQLGTGELFF
cdr3_nt: TGTGCCAGCAGCTTCCAACTTGGCACCGGGGAGCTGTTTTTT

j_call: TRBJ2-4
v_call: TRBV20-1
clone_size: many
d_call: TRBD2
cdr3_aa: CSAQPGSGSQNIQYF
cdr3_nt: TGCAGTGCCCAACCGGGTAGCGGGAGTCAAAACATTCAGTACTTC

j_call: TRBJ2-3
v_call: TRBV5-1
clone_size: .
d_call: TRBD2
cdr3_aa: CASWRLAGVADTQYF
cdr3_nt: TGCGCCAGCTGGCGACTAGCGGGAGTGGCAGATACGCAGTATTTT

j_call: TRBJ2-7
v_call: TRBV5-1
clone_size: .
d_call: TRBD1
cdr3_aa: CASSLAAGQGMGEQYF
cdr3_nt: TGCGCCAGCAGCTTGGCGGCCGGACAGGGAATGGGCGAGCAGTACTTC

j_call: TRBJ2-7
v_call: TRBV5-1
clone_size: few
d_call: .
cdr3_aa: CASRSLSGHYEQYF
cdr3_nt: TGCGCCAGCAGATCCCTATCGGGTCACTACGAGCAGTACTTC

j_call: TRBJ1-4
v_call: TRBV30
clone_size: .
d_call: TRBD1
cdr3_aa: CAWSVRTGSAGKLFF
cdr3_nt: TGTGCCTGGAGTGTACGGACAGGGTCGGCGGGAAAACTGTTTTTT

j_call: TRBJ2-1
v_call: TRBV3-1
clone_size: few
d_call: .
cdr3_aa: CASSQSRGHGEQFF
cdr3_nt: TGTGCCAGCAGCCAATCCCGGGGGCATGGTGAGCAGTTCTTC

j_call: TRBJ2-2
v_call: TRBV5-6
clone_size: many
d_call: TRBD2
cdr3_aa: CASTLAGGLNTGELFF
cdr3_nt: TGTGCCAGCACCCTAGCGGGAGGGCTGAACACCGGGGAGCTGTTTTTT

j_call: TRBJ2-7
v_call: TRBV5-1
clone_size: few
d_call: .
cdr3_aa: CASSLDGRYEQYF
cdr3_nt: TGCGCCAGCAGCTTAGACGGGAGATACGAGCAGTACTTC

j_call: TRBJ2-3
v_call: TRBV20-1
clone_size: many
d_call: .
cdr3_aa: CSARRQVTLDTQYF
cdr3_nt: TGCAGTGCTAGGAGACAAGTAACCTTAGATACGCAGTATTTT

j_call: TRBJ2-3
v_call: TRBV5-1
clone_size: few
d_call: TRBD2
cdr3_aa: CASTALGGRGASTDTQYF
cdr3_nt: TGCGCCAGCACCGCCCTGGGCGGGAGGGGCGCTAGCACAGATACGCAGTATTTT

j_call: TRBJ2-3
v_call: TRBV3-1
clone_size: few
d_call: .
cdr3_aa: CASRAHDTQYF
cdr3_nt: TGTGCCAGCAGGGCACATGATACGCAGTATTTT